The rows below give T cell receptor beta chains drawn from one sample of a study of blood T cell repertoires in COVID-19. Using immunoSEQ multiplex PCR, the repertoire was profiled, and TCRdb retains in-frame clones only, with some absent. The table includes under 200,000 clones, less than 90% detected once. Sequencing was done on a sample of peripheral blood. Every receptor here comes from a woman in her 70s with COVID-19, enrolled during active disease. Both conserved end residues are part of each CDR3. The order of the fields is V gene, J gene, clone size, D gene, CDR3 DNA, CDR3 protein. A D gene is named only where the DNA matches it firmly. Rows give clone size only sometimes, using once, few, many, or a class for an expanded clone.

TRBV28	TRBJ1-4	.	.	TGTGCCAGCACCCGAAGGGGAAGTGAAAAACTGTTTTTT	CASTRRGSEKLFF
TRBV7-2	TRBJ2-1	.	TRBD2	TGTGCCAGCAGCTTAGCTCCGGCGGGAGGTGGTCAGAATGAGCAGTTCTTC	CASSLAPAGGGQNEQFF
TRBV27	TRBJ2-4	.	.	TGTGCCAGCAGTTTTCCTCCAAACATTCAGTACTTC	CASSFPPNIQYF
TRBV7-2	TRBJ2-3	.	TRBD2	TGTGCCAGCAGCTCCCAGGTGGGGAGGGCCACAGATACGCAGTATTTT	CASSSQVGRATDTQYF
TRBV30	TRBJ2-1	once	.	TGTGCCTGGAGTCAGTCGCGGAACAATGAGCAGTTCTTC	CAWSQSRNNEQFF
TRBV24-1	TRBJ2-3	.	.	TGTGCCACCAGTGATAAGGGCAGGGCCACAGATACGCAGTATTTT	CATSDKGRATDTQYF
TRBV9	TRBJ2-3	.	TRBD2	TGTGCCAGCAGCCTGACTAGCGGGGTTACAGATACGCAGTATTTT	CASSLTSGVTDTQYF
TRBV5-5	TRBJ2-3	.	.	TGTGCCAGCAGCTTGTACAGGGGGAGGGCAGATACGCAGTATTTT	CASSLYRGRADTQYF
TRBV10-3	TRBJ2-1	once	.	TGTGCCATCAGTGAGTCTAGTACGGGGGAACCTCGGAATGAGCAGTTCTTC	CAISESSTGEPRNEQFF
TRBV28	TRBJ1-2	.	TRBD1	TGTGCCAGCAGCACAGGACAGGGGGTCAGAGGCTACACCTTC	CASSTGQGVRGYTF
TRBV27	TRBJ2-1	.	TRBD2	TGTGCCACCTGGCGGGGGGGGAATGAGCAGTTCTTC	CATWRGGNEQFF
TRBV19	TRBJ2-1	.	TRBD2	TGTGCCAGTAGTAAGAGCGGGGCTCTCTACAATGAGCAGTTCTTC	CASSKSGALYNEQFF
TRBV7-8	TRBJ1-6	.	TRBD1	TGTGCCAGCAGCCTCGACAGGGGTAATTCACCCCTCCACTTT	CASSLDRGNSPLHF
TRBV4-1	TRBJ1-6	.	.	TGCGCCAGCAGCCAAGACGCAGGGGATAATTCACCCCTCCACTTT	CASSQDAGDNSPLHF
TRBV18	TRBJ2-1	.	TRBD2	TGTGCCAGCTCACCACCCCGACTAGCCCTGGGGAATGAGCAGTTCTTC	CASSPPRLALGNEQFF
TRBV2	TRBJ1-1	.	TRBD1	TGTGCCAGCACACAGGGGGCATTGGGCACTGAAGCTTTCTTT	CASTQGALGTEAFF
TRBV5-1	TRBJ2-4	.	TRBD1	TGCGCCAGCAGCTTGGCGGACAGGATAGCCAAAAACATTCAGTACTTC	CASSLADRIAKNIQYF
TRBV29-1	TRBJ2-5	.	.	TGCAGCGTTGTTCAGGGTGGGTTGATGGGCCAAGAGACCCAGTACTTC	CSVVQGGLMGQETQYF
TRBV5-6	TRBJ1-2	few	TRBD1	TGTGCCAGCAGCCCCATAGGGACAGGGGCTAACTATGGCTACACCTTC	CASSPIGTGANYGYTF
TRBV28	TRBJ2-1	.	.	TGTGCCAGCAGCTTAGGGGGGGGCGCGGGGAATGAGCAGTTCTTC	CASSLGGGAGNEQFF
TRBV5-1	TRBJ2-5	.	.	TGCGCCAGCAGCTTGGATGGACAGAACCAAGAGACCCAGTACTTC	CASSLDGQNQETQYF
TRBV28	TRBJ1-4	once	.	TGTGCCAGCAGTGCGACCGGGAGAAAGAATGAAAAACTGTTTTTT	CASSATGRKNEKLFF
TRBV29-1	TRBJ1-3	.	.	TGCAGCGTTTACATCGGAAACACCATATATTTT	CSVYIGNTIYF
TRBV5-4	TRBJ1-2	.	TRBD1	TGTGCCAGCAGCTTCCAGGGGGCGCTCCGGGGCTATGGCTACACCTTC	CASSFQGALRGYGYTF
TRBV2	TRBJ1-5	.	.	TGTGCCAGCAGTCCGAGCAATCAGCCCCAGCATTTT	CASSPSNQPQHF
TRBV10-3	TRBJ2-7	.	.	TGTGCCATCAGAGGTAGCGGCCTATACGAGCAGTACTTC	CAIRGSGLYEQYF
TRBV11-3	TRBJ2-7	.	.	TGTGCCAGCAGCTTATACAGCACCTACGAGCAGTACTTC	CASSLYSTYEQYF
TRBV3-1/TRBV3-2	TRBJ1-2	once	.	TGTGCCAGCAGCCGTCCAGGGTCGGATGGCTACACCTTC	CASSRPGSDGYTF
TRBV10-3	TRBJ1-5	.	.	TGTGCCATCAGTGACCCACAGGGCAATCAGCCCCAGCATTTT	CAISDPQGNQPQHF
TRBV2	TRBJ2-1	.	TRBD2	TGTGCCAGCAGGGAAGCGGGACTAGCGGGGGTCAATGAGCAGTTCTTC	CASREAGLAGVNEQFF
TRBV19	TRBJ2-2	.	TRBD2	TGTGCCAGTAGTGGTCTAGCGGCAGGCGGGGAGCTGTTTTTT	CASSGLAAGGELFF
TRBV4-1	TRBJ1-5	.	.	TGCGCCAGCAGCCAAGTAGGAGGGCAGAGCAATCAGCCCCAGCATTTT	CASSQVGGQSNQPQHF
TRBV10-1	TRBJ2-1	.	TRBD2	TGCGCCAGCAGGGGGGGGAGAGAGCAGTTCTTC	CASRGGREQFF
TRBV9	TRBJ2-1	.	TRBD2	TGTGCCAGCAGCGTAGACCCCCCGGGACTAGTCGAGGATGAGCAGTTCTTC	CASSVDPPGLVEDEQFF
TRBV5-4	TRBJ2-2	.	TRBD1	TGTGCCAGCAGCTTGCCAGTTTTAGGGGGCGCAGCCGGGGAGCTGTTTTTT	CASSLPVLGGAAGELFF
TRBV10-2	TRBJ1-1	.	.	TGCGCCAGCAGGGACAGCTTGAACACTGAAGCTTTCTTT	CASRDSLNTEAFF
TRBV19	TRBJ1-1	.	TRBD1	TGTGCCAGTATACAGGGGTGGGGTCCTGAAGCTTTCTTT	CASIQGWGPEAFF
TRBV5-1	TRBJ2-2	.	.	TGCGCCAGCAGCCGGGAGGCGACAGGAAAAACCGGGGAGCTGTTTTTT	CASSREATGKTGELFF
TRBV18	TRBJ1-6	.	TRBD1	TGTGCCAGCTCACGGGGTGGCTATCAGGGGGCAGGTAATTCACCCCTCCACTTT	CASSRGGYQGAGNSPLHF
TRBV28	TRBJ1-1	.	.	TGTGCCAGCAGTCCAGGACAGCCGAACACTGAAGCTTTCTTT	CASSPGQPNTEAFF